This T cell receptor (beta chain) was sequenced in a study of T cells in localized non-small cell lung cancer. Using immunoSEQ multiplex PCR, the repertoire was profiled, and TCRdb retains in-frame clones only, with some absent. The table lists fewer than 95,000 clones, approximately 91% of them singletons, with 4.1% in the top ten. Study-level points and caveats: The study sequenced only one region of the tumor. As a result, intratumor heterogeneity could not be excluded and remains possible. A median approximately 61 of the top 100 tumor clones appeared in adjacent lung. A higher density of T cells in blood coincided with extended overall survival. Clonality of T cells reached its maximum in uninvolved adjacent lung, surpassing tumor.

Worth noting for this clone: The antigen remains undetermined.

The specimen was PBMCs, collected before any cancer treatment. The receptor's source is a woman aged 40 to 75 with stage II squamous cell lung carcinoma.

The CDR3 spells CASSLEGVGASPLHF. CDR3 in DNA: TGCGCCAGCAGCTTGGAAGGGGTTGGTGCTTCACCCCTCCACTTT. J is TRBJ1-6 and V is TRBV5-1, with D possibly being TRBD1 (5 bases). This CDR3 comprises 15 residues. The V gene's germline CDR1 is SGHRS and CDR2 YFSETQ. With 0 bases removed from V and 9 bases from J, the gap between germline ends came to 13 bases.